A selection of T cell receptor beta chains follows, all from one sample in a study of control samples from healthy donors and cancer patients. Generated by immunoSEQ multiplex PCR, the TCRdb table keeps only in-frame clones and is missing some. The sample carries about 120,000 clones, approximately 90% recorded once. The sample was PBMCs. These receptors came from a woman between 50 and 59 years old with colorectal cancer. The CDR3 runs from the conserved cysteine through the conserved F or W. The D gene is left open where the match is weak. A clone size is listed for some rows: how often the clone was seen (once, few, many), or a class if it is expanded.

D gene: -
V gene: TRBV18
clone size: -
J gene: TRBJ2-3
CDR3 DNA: TGTGCCAGCTCACCACAGGGTGTTGTCCCAGATACGCAGTATTTT
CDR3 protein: CASSPQGVVPDTQYF

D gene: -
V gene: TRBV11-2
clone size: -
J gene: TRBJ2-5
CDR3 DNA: TGTGCCAGCAGCCAGACAGTACAAGAGACCCAGTACTTC
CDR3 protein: CASSQTVQETQYF

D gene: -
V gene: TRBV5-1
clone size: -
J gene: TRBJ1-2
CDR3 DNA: TGCGCCAGCAGCTTGGATCTACCGGATGGCTACACCTTC
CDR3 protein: CASSLDLPDGYTF

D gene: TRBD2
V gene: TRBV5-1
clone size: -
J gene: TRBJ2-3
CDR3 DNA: TGCGCCAGCAGCTTGTCTAGCGGGACTTTTCCAGATACGCAGTATTTT
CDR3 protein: CASSLSSGTFPDTQYF

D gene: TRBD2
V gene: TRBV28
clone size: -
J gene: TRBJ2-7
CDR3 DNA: TGTGCCAGCAGTTTAAGGACTAGCGGGAGTCGGCAGTACTTC
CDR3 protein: CASSLRTSGSRQYF

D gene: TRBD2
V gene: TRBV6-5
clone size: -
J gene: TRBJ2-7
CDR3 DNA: TGTGCCAGCAGGCCGGGACTAGCGGGGTTTGAGTACTTC
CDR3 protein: CASRPGLAGFEYF

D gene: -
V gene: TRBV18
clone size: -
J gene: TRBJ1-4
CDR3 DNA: TGTGCCAGCTCACCACCGTCGGGGGGCTATGAAAAACTGTTTTTT
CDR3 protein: CASSPPSGGYEKLFF

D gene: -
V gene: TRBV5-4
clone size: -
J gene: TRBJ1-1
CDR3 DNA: TGTGCCAGCAGCTTGGGGGCCCTGTGGAGCGCTGAAGCTTTCTTT
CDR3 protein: CASSLGALWSAEAFF

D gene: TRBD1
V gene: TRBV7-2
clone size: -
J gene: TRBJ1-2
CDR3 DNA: TGTGCCAGCAGCCCACAGGGGGCGGATGGCTACACCTTC
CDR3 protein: CASSPQGADGYTF

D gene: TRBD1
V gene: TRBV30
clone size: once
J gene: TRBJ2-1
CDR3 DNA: TGTGCCTGGAGTGTACGTCGGGACAGCTTCTACAATGAGCAGTTCTTC
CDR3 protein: CAWSVRRDSFYNEQFF